Sequencing of this TCR beta chain was carried out in a study of cytomegalovirus exposure and HLA in healthy donors. Use of 60 Vbeta and 13 Jbeta primers characterized the PCR. Generated by immunoSEQ multiplex PCR, the TCRdb table keeps only in-frame clones and is missing some. Seen here are under 200,000 clones, approximately 80% observed once, and the top ten hold around 1.9%. This clone is a singleton in its sample. This receptor was obtained from a man aged 18 to 35 in good health and CMV-seronegative. Sequenced: PBMCs.

The CDR3: CASSKSEGTGYTF. As DNA, the CDR3 is TGTGCCAGCAGCAAAAGCGAGGGGACAGGGTACACCTTC. The chain carries TRBV21-1 and TRBJ1-2; whether TRBD1, the table's D call, matches the DNA was not checked. TRBV21-1 is labeled a pseudogene. This CDR3 is built from 13 residues.